The entry below describes one TCR beta chain. The trim removed 8 bases at V and 5 bases at J, leaving 11 bases unmatched. This CDR3 contains 15 residues. Germline lookup yields CDR1 MNHNS and CDR2 SASEGT. This entry belongs to a study of technical replicates of blood from four donors. Sequenced by immunoSEQ multiplex PCR; TCRdb stores in-frame clones only, minus some. In the table there are 80,000 to 90,000 clones, just under 95% of which are singletons. This receptor was taken from a human donor in good health. Material for sequencing was T cells isolated from PBMCs. This sequence joins TRBV6-1 and TRBJ1-1, with 10 nucleotides matching TRBD1. Here the CDR3 DNA reads TGTGCCAGCGGGAGTCGGGACAGGGGATGGACTGAAGCTTTCTTT. It encodes CASGSRDRGWTEAFF.